The clone carrying this TCR beta chain was observed a few times. Its target is not known. This sample is drawn from a study of post-analysis software for immune sequencing data. Study-wide results and caveats: Higher frequency in patients than in controls was seen for several TRBV segments, with TRBV5-6, TRBV5-1 and TRBV20-1 among them. There was significantly lower normalized Chao1 diversity in multiple sclerosis patients than in controls.

Presence of unique molecular identifiers characterized the TCR beta cDNA libraries. T cells numbering roughly 0.95 to 10 million gave rise to roughly 0.5 million cDNA molecules. MiXCR, run by TCRdb on the PCR reads, gives a single entry per CDR3 protein. The sample consists of roughly 540,000 distinct CDR3 sequences, about a third of them appearing once. CDR3 length equals 15 residues. Unmatched junction bases numbered 2, after V lost 3 bases and J lost 3 bases. CDR1 is LNHNV, CDR2 YYDKDF, per germline (reference sequence). This receptor was identified in a girl under 18 with multiple sclerosis. The chain joins TRBV15 to TRBJ1-3; 10 bases are shared with TRBD1. The sequenced material came from blood. As DNA, the CDR3 is TGTGCCACCAGCAGTGACAGGGGGCTTGGAAACACCATATATTTT. It translates to CATSSDRGLGNTIYF.